Listed here are 27 T cell receptor beta chains from one sample, sequenced in a study of regulatory and conventional T cells in breast cancer. TCRdb independently ran MiXCR on the PCR reads; one entry per CDR3 protein. The sample has about 16,000 distinct CDR3 sequences, around 30% seen once. The sample consisted of conventional T cells from blood. These receptors all stem from a female donor in good health.

About this clonotype itself: Mismatch with germline at one junction end may stem from a read error. This chain links TRBV6-5 with TRBJ1-6; tentatively, D is TRBD1 (5 bases). Germline assignment: CDR1 MNHEY and CDR2 SVGAGI. The CDR3 spans 14 residues. CDR3: CASCRDPGNSPPHF. The CDR3 DNA is TGTGCCAGCTGTCGGGACCCTGGGAATTCACCCCCCCACTTT.

The chain is built from TRBV5-5 and TRBJ1-1; TRBD1 might be the D (6 bases). Germline CDR1 and CDR2: SGHKS and YYEKEE (reference sequence). This CDR3 is 14 amino acids long. Trimming left V 4 bases short and J 4 bases short, with 14 bases between. The CDR3 here is CASSQRTVSTEAFF. The CDR3 nucleotides read TGTGCCAGCAGCCAGCGGACAGTGAGCACTGAAGCTTTCTTT.

This clonotype appeared a few times. The gene calls are TRBV12-3 or TRBV12-4 and TRBJ1-1, with D possibly TRBD1 on 5 matching bases. Deletions cut 2 bases from V and 7 bases from J, with 8 bases between. This CDR3 has 12 residues. CDR3 DNA sequence: TGTGCCAGCAGTTTAAGTCAGGGTGAAGCTTTCTTT. It yields the protein CASSLSQGEAFF.

Only a few counts were recorded for this clonotype. The gene calls are TRBV4-1 and TRBJ1-4, with a weak D call TRBD1 (5 bases). V lost 2 bases, J lost 10 bases, and 20 bases lay in between. The CDR3 contains 16 residues. Looked up from germline, CDR1 is MGHRA and CDR2 is YSYEKL. Here the CDR3 reads CASSQTPGTGGGKLFF. The CDR3 coding sequence is TGCGCCAGCAGCCAAACCCCCGGGACGGGGGGAGGAAAACTGTTTTTT.

The chain couples TRBV12-3 or TRBV12-4 to TRBJ2-3, with D possibly being TRBD1 (5 bases). The CDR3 runs to 15 residues. Trimming took 6 bases from V and 1 from J, leaving 14 bases between them. The CDR3 sequence is CASSPYLQGTDTQYF. The CDR3, as DNA: TGTGCCAGCAGCCCCTACCTACAGGGCACAGATACGCAGTATTTT.

Worth noting for this clonotype: A read error is possible here, since a much larger clone lies one base away. The chain combines TRBV5-1 with TRBJ2-5; D not certain. Per germline, CDR1 SGHRS and CDR2 YFSETQ. The CDR3 length is 17 residues. With 0 bases removed from V and 4 bases from J, the gap between germline ends came to 19 bases. For the CDR3, the DNA is TGCGCCAGCAGCTTGGGTTCGTTAATAGGCCGCGGAGAGACCCAGTACTTC. Its protein is CASSLGSLIGRGETQYF.

The chain employs TRBV12-5 and TRBJ2-1, with a weak D call TRBD2 (6 bases). Trimming left V 1 base short and J 6 bases short, with 10 bases between. The CDR3 consists of 14 residues. The germline CDR1 and CDR2 sequences are LGHNT and FRNRAP. CDR3 sequence (DNA): TGTGCTAGTGGTTTGGAACTAGCAAGCAATGAGCAGTTCTTC. It yields the protein CASGLELASNEQFF.

This clonotype was counted between two and nine times. The chain joins TRBV20-1 to TRBJ2-3; D is undetermined. The germline CDR1 and CDR2 sequences are DFQATT and SNEGSKA (reference sequence). V gave up 5 bases and J gave up 5 bases, with 11 bases separating them. The CDR3 consists of 12 residues. The CDR3 here is CSASPVEDTQYF. The CDR3 bases are TGCAGTGCTTCCCCGGTGGAAGATACGCAGTATTTT.

This clonotype appeared a few times. The rearrangement joins TRBV7-9 to TRBJ2-3, with D unclear. The CDR3 spans 14 residues. CDR1 is SEHNR, CDR2 FQNEAQ, per germline (reference sequence). Trimming removed 5 bases from V and 0 bases from J, with 9 bases in between. The CDR3 region has the DNA TGTGCCAGCAGCGTACGACATAGCACAGATACGCAGTATTTT. Protein: CASSVRHSTDTQYF. Full variable domain (remainder filled in from reference TRBV7-9 and TRBJ2-3): DTGVSQNPRHKITKRGQNVTFRCDPISEHNRLYWYRQTLGQGPEFLTYFQNEAQLEKSRLLSDRFSAERPKGSFSTLEIQRTEQGDSAMYLCASSVRHSTDTQYFGPGTRLTVL.

The rearrangement uses TRBV5-1 and TRBJ2-1, with TRBD1 matching 7 bases. Germline CDR1 reads SGHRS; CDR2 reads YFSETQ. The CDR3 extends over 13 amino acids. V gave up 1 base and J gave up 9 bases; unmatched junction bases: 4. The CDR3 sequence: CASSLKGALEQFF. The DNA for the CDR3 is TGCGCCAGCAGCTTGAAGGGGGCGCTTGAGCAGTTCTTC.

The V call is TRBV7-3, the J call TRBJ2-6; tentatively, D is TRBD2 (6 bases). CDR1 SGHTA and CDR2 FQGTGA come from the germline V gene. This CDR3 region has 15 residues. V shed 8 bases and J shed 4 bases, with 15 bases lying between them. CDR3 amino acids: CASGPEGLGANVLTF. The CDR3 DNA reads TGTGCCAGCGGCCCGGAGGGGTTGGGGGCCAACGTCCTGACTTTC.

In this sample, this clonotype turned up a few times. The genes are TRBV7-8 and TRBJ1-1, with 7 positions matching TRBD1. Germline CDR1 is SGHVS and CDR2 is FQNEAQ. V lost 1 base to trimming and J lost 1 base; unmatched junction nucleotides: 15. The CDR3 has 19 amino acids. In nucleotides, the CDR3 is TGTGCCAGCAGCTTAGGATCCCCGGGACAGATGTTGAGGAACACTGAAGCTTTCTTT. Protein: CASSLGSPGQMLRNTEAFF.

The chain uses TRBV23-1 and TRBJ2-2; D gene uncertain. TRBV23-1 is labeled an ORF, and its function is uncertain. Deletions cut 1 base from V and 5 bases from J, with 14 bases between. The CDR3 contains 16 residues. This chain's CDR3 is CASSQFVGFDTGELFF. DNA of the CDR3: TGCGCCAGCAGTCAATTTGTAGGGTTTGATACCGGGGAGCTGTTTTTT.

Worth noting for this clonotype: Germline and junction disagree at one end, which may indicate a read error. CDR3 amino acids: CASSQRQGASCEQYF. CDR3 DNA sequence: TGTGCCAGCAGCCAAAGACAGGGGGCGTCCTGCGAGCAGTACTTC. V gene TRBV7-2 combines with J gene TRBJ2-7, with 10 bases matching TRBD1. The CDR3 consists of 15 residues. CDR1 is SGHTA, CDR2 FQGNSA, per germline.

The chain is built from TRBV7-9 and TRBJ2-5, with a weak D call TRBD1 (6 bases). The V end was cut by 1 base, the J end by 4 bases, with 7 bases between. The CDR3 spans 13 residues. From germline, CDR1 is SEHNR and CDR2 FQNEAQ (reference sequence). CDR3 sequence reads: CASSLVGGETQYF. The CDR3 DNA reads as TGTGCCAGCAGCTTAGTAGGGGGAGAGACCCAGTACTTC.

This clonotype was seen a single time. The chain carries TRBV2 and TRBJ1-5, with no clear D. Germline assignment: CDR1 SNHLY and CDR2 FYNNEI. The CDR3 is 15 residues long. Trimming stripped 3 bases from V and 1 base from J, with 10 bases between. In nucleotides, the CDR3 is TGTGCCAGCAGTGACGATGGGAAGAGCAATCAGCCCCAGCATTTT. Protein sequence: CASSDDGKSNQPQHF.

This sequence joins TRBV10-3 and TRBJ2-1; D not resolved. The V end lost 4 bases, the J end lost 9 bases, and 10 bases lay between the germline ends. This CDR3 is 12 amino acids long. Germline lookup yields CDR1 ENHRY and CDR2 SYGVKD. The CDR3 DNA sequence: TGTGCCATCAGTGGGGGTAATGGTGAGCAGTTCTTC. It translates to CAISGGNGEQFF.

This chain uses TRBV12-3 or TRBV12-4 with TRBJ2-5; TRBD1 is a possible D gene (5 bases). Trimming cost V 3 bases and J 2 bases, with 13 bases left between them. This CDR3 is built from 15 residues. CDR3 sequence reads: CASSFGAESQETQYF. In DNA, the CDR3 is TGTGCCAGCAGTTTTGGGGCAGAAAGTCAAGAGACCCAGTACTTC.

V gene TRBV6-1 combines with J gene TRBJ2-7; D call uncertain. The CDR3 has 12 amino acids. The germline V and J ends were trimmed by 4 bases and 3 bases, with 7 bases remaining between them. The V gene's germline CDR1 is MNHNS and CDR2 SASEGT. The CDR3 loop is CASSAAYYEQYF. CDR3 coding DNA: TGTGCCAGCAGTGCGGCCTACTACGAGCAGTACTTC.

The table lists this clonotype with a few counts. The chain is built from TRBV6-1 and TRBJ2-7, with no clear D. V lost 7 bases and J 6 bases, leaving 16 bases between the germline ends. Per germline, CDR1 MNHNS and CDR2 SASEGT. The CDR3 runs to 13 residues. The CDR3 coding sequence is TGTGCCAGCACCCCCGGCTTGCCAGTCGAGCAGTACTTC. Amino acid sequence: CASTPGLPVEQYF.

This clonotype has just a few counts. The gene calls are TRBV12-3 or TRBV12-4 and TRBJ1-5; TRBD1 matches 7 bases. This CDR3 has 14 residues. The V gene end was trimmed by 5 bases and the J gene end by 6 bases; junction bases not matched to a gene: 7. The CDR3 sequence: CASSLSGTAQPQHF. The DNA of the CDR3 is TGTGCCAGCAGTCTTTCAGGGACAGCTCAGCCCCAGCATTTT.

The V and J genes are TRBV6-5 and TRBJ2-4; a weak D match, TRBD1 (6 bases). The length of the CDR3 is 14 residues. Looked up from germline, CDR1 is MNHEY and CDR2 is SVGAGI. Trimming left V 4 bases short and J 9 bases short, with 16 bases between. CDR3 DNA: TGTGCCAGCAGTTTGAGGCAGGGGACCAGCATTCAGTACTTC. Encoded protein: CASSLRQGTSIQYF.

The V gene is TRBV29-1, the J gene TRBJ2-1, with 9 bases matching TRBD1. This CDR3 is 11 amino acids long. Per the germline V gene, CDR1 is SQVTM and CDR2 is ANQGSEA. V lost 5 bases, J lost 9 bases, and 2 bases stayed unmatched. CDR3 sequence reads: CSVRTGAEQFF. The CDR3 DNA reads as TGCAGCGTTCGGACAGGGGCTGAGCAGTTCTTC.

This clonotype was recorded a few times. The chain couples TRBV29-1 to TRBJ1-1; D might be TRBD1 (5 bases). V was shortened by 5 bases and J by 4 bases, with 11 bases between the two germline ends. The V gene's germline CDR1 is SQVTM and CDR2 ANQGSEA. This CDR3 has 12 amino acids. The CDR3 sequence: CSVLTAPTEAFF. DNA of the CDR3: TGCAGCGTTTTGACAGCTCCCACTGAAGCTTTCTTT.

This clonotype is deemed medium-sized. The gene calls are TRBV12-3 or TRBV12-4 and TRBJ1-2; D is unresolved. The CDR3 is 16 amino acids. V was trimmed by 7 bases and J by 8 bases, leaving 26 bases between them. CDR3 region: CASTLSDPTTPRGYTF. The CDR3, as DNA: TGTGCCAGCACCCTCTCGGACCCGACTACTCCGCGGGGCTACACCTTC.

This rearrangement joins TRBV7-9 to TRBJ2-7, with 10 bases that match TRBD1. With V trimmed by 11 bases and J by 6 bases, 16 bases remained unmatched. This CDR3 has 15 residues. Germline V lookup: CDR1 SEHNR, CDR2 FQNEAQ (reference sequence). The CDR3 reads CALSHGRDRGPEQYF. The DNA for the CDR3 is TGTGCCTTATCTCACGGAAGGGACAGGGGACCCGAGCAGTACTTC. Together with reference TRBV7-9 and TRBJ2-7, the CDR3 gives the full variable domain: DTGVSQNPRHKITKRGQNVTFRCDPISEHNRLYWYRQTLGQGPEFLTYFQNEAQLEKSRLLSDRFSAERPKGSFSTLEIQRTEQGDSAMYLCALSHGRDRGPEQYFGPGTRLTVT.

The J gene is TRBJ2-7, the V gene TRBV12-3 or TRBV12-4, with 8 bases that match TRBD1. CDR3 size: 13 residues. After removal of 4 bases from V and 3 bases from J, the junction contained 2 bases not matched to a gene. The CDR3 reads CASSWDRIYEQYF. CDR3 in DNA: TGTGCCAGCAGTTGGGACAGGATCTACGAGCAGTACTTC.